The 14 T cell receptor beta chains given below trace back to one sample, sequenced in a study of control samples from healthy donors and cancer patients. TCRdb's table, derived via immunoSEQ multiplex PCR, lists solely in-frame clones and lacks some. The sample spans approximately 190,000 clones; the ten largest clones claim 2.2%. Sample: blood. These receptor sequences come from a woman in her twenties or thirties in good health.

The chain recombines TRBV27 with TRBJ1-4; D may be TRBD1 (5 bases). This CDR3 spans 13 amino acids. V was clipped by 6 bases and J by 8 bases, with 13 bases between them. Germline lookup yields CDR1 MNHEY and CDR2 SMNVEV (reference sequence). CDR3 protein: CASRSQPGEKLFF. The CDR3 region has the DNA TGTGCCAGCAGGTCCCAGCCAGGGGAAAAACTGTTTTTT.

The chain has TRBV6-5 and TRBJ1-1; 7 bases are shared with TRBD1. V lost 0 bases to trimming and J lost 1 base; unmatched junction nucleotides: 2. The CDR3 length is 15 residues. In germline, CDR1 is MNHEY, CDR2 SVGAGI. The CDR3 loop reads CASSYSRQGNTEAFF. In nucleotides, the CDR3 is TGTGCCAGCAGTTACTCTCGACAGGGGAACACTGAAGCTTTCTTT.

V usage is TRBV9 and J usage is TRBJ1-1; 11 bases are a match to TRBD1. The ends lost 0 bases at V and 0 bases at J; junction bases unmatched: 13. The CDR3 sequence is 20 residues long. Germline V gene sequence: CDR1 SGDLS, CDR2 YYNGEE. The CDR3 region has the DNA TGTGCCAGCAGCGTAGGCTTCCGGGACAGGGGGTTTGGTATGAACACTGAAGCTTTCTTT. Its protein is CASSVGFRDRGFGMNTEAFF.

The chain carries TRBV19 and TRBJ1-2, with a possible D match to TRBD1 (6 bases). The CDR3 runs 14 residues. Germline assignment: CDR1 LNHDA and CDR2 SQIVND (reference sequence). V lost 5 bases and J lost 13, with 23 bases in between. This CDR3 is CASSPGTFTTSCTF. The CDR3 DNA sequence: TGTGCCAGTAGTCCCGGGACATTCACCACGTCGTGCACCTTC. Filled out from reference TRBV19 and TRBJ1-2, the complete variable domain reads DGGITQSPKYLFRKEGQNVTLSCEQNLNHDAMYWYRQDPGQGLRLIYYSQIVNDFQKGDIAEGYSVSREKKESFPLTVTSAQKNPTAFYLCASSPGTFTTSCTFGSGTRLTVV.

This chain connects TRBV11-3 to TRBJ2-5, with D perhaps being TRBD1 or TRBD2 (5 bases each). CDR3 size: 14 residues. The V end was cut by 2 bases, the J end by 4 bases, with 11 bases between. The V gene's germline CDR1 is SGHNT and CDR2 YENEEA. CDR3 DNA: TGTGCCAGCAGCTTAAGAGGGACGAGAGAGACCCAGTACTTC. It encodes CASSLRGTRETQYF.

This CDR3 is CASSIRRVSTDTQYF. In DNA form, the CDR3 reads TGTGCCAGTAGTATCAGGAGGGTTAGCACAGATACGCAGTATTTT. The chain uses TRBV19 and TRBJ2-3; TRBD2 is a possible D gene (6 bases). The CDR3 spans 15 residues. Germline V gives CDR1 LNHDA, CDR2 SQIVND (reference sequence). Deletions cut 3 bases from V and 0 bases from J, with 10 bases between.

The chain employs TRBV2 and TRBJ1-1; a weak D match, TRBD1 (6 bases). The CDR3 length is 15 residues. Germline V gene data show CDR1 as SNHLY and CDR2 as FYNNEI. Trimming removed 6 bases from V and 8 bases from J, with 22 bases in between. The CDR3 loop is CASRAGQTASLEAFF. The DNA of the CDR3 is TGTGCCAGCAGGGCAGGACAGACGGCGAGCCTGGAAGCTTTCTTT.

The V and J genes are TRBV7-2 and TRBJ1-2; D call uncertain. This CDR3 has 14 residues. Germline V gives CDR1 SGHTA, CDR2 FQGNSA. Trimming cost V 4 bases and J 8 bases, with 17 bases left between them. The CDR3 sequence: CASSSHYFGDGYTF. CDR3 DNA sequence: TGTGCCAGCAGCTCCCATTATTTCGGCGACGGCTACACCTTC.

The chain employs TRBV6-5 and TRBJ1-3; D gene unclear. The germline CDR1 and CDR2 sequences are MNHEY and SVGAGI. The CDR3 is 15 residues long. Trimming removed 0 bases at V and 0 bases at J, with 6 bases between. The CDR3 nucleotides are TGTGCCAGCAGTTACTCGGGGAGCTCTGGAAACACCATATATTTT. This encodes CASSYSGSSGNTIYF.

This chain joins TRBV6-6 and TRBJ1-4; 7 bases match TRBD1. The CDR3 contains 18 residues. CDR1 MNHNY and CDR2 SVGAGI come from the germline V gene (reference sequence). V shed 5 bases and J 5 bases; nucleotides not matched to a gene: 17. The CDR3 coding sequence is TGTGCCAGCAGTCTCACACAGGGACAGCGCGGGTCGAATGAAAAACTGTTTTTT. This encodes CASSLTQGQRGSNEKLFF.

The chain is built from TRBV4-1 and TRBJ1-1; D is ambiguous. This CDR3 is 15 amino acids long. The ends were cut back, 4 bases at V and 7 bases at J, with 19 bases in the middle. Germline loops: CDR1 MGHRA, CDR2 YSYEKL. For the CDR3, the DNA is TGCGCCAGCAGCCGAGCCAAGGGATTAGGCTTTGAAGCTTTCTTT. Protein sequence: CASSRAKGLGFEAFF.

The chain links TRBV19 to TRBJ2-4; D possibly corresponds to TRBD2 (6 bases). The length of the CDR3 is 13 residues. Germline V gene sequence: CDR1 LNHDA, CDR2 SQIVND (reference sequence). V lost 5 bases and J 7 bases, leaving 12 bases between the germline ends. The CDR3 sequence: CASSLSGLNIQYF. DNA for the CDR3: TGTGCCAGTAGTTTAAGCGGGTTGAACATTCAGTACTTC.

V gene TRBV7-9 combines with J gene TRBJ2-2, with a possible D match to TRBD1 (6 bases). Trimming took 1 base from V and 4 from J, leaving 10 bases between them. This CDR3 is 15 amino acids long. The germline gives CDR1 SEHNR, CDR2 FQNEAQ (reference sequence). CDR3 sequence (DNA): TGTGCCAGCAGCTTAGTTCAGGGGAGCACCGGGGAGCTGTTTTTT. This codes for CASSLVQGSTGELFF.

The chain is built from TRBV7-9 and TRBJ2-7; D ambiguous. Trimming pared 0 bases from V and 2 bases from J, leaving 8 bases between. Germline V gene data show CDR1 as SEHNR and CDR2 as FQNEAQ (reference sequence). The CDR3 is 14 amino acids. The CDR3 nucleotides are TGTGCCAGCAGCTTAGCCAGACGGCCCTACGAGCAGTACTTC. Translated: CASSLARRPYEQYF.